This T cell receptor beta chain comes out of a study of cytomegalovirus exposure and HLA in healthy donors. The study's findings and limits: For TCR beta chains, V- and J-gene trimming was later linked to a missense DCLRE1C variant.

Trimming took 4 bases from V and 1 from J, leaving 11 bases between them. The CDR3 has 15 amino acids. Germline V gene sequence: CDR1 SGHNT, CDR2 YYREEE (reference sequence). A note on this clone: Its antigen is still unknown.

Primers for the PCR totalled 60 Vbeta and 13 Jbeta. Profiling relied on immunoSEQ multiplex PCR, and the TCRdb table lists in-frame clones only, not all of them. The sample data list 68,000 or so clones. The chain combines TRBV5-4 with TRBJ2-2; D is possibly TRBD2 (6 bases). The receptor was derived from a boy aged 5-17 years in good health and CMV-seronegative. Source material: PBMCs. The CDR3 spells CASSPPGVNTGELFF. CDR3 DNA sequence: TGTGCCAGCAGCCCACCGGGGGTGAACACCGGGGAGCTGTTTTTT.